These 25 T cell receptor beta chains were all obtained from the same sample, sequenced in a study of early T cells in non-severe SARS-CoV-2 infection. TCRdb fed the 5' RACE reads into MiXCR, producing one record per CDR3 protein. The sample holds 50,000 to 85,000 distinct CDR3 sequences, roughly 10% seen once. The specimen sequenced was whole blood. These receptors were obtained from an adult who was a healthcare worker with PCR-confirmed SARS-CoV-2 infection or an uninfected control (not recorded which).

Ten or more counts support this clonotype. V usage is TRBV20-1 and J usage is TRBJ2-1; D is undetermined. The CDR3 covers 15 residues. In germline, CDR1 is DFQATT, CDR2 SNEGSKA (reference sequence). Trimming shortened V by 3 bases and J by 0 bases, and 12 bases separated the two germline ends. CDR3 in amino acids: CSASRGPYSYNEQFF. The CDR3 DNA follows: TGCAGTGCTAGTCGTGGTCCTTACTCCTACAATGAGCAGTTCTTC.

The CDR3: CASGSSTDTQYF. Written as DNA, the CDR3 is TGTGCCAGCGGGTCTAGCACAGATACGCAGTATTTT. This sequence joins TRBV7-3 and TRBJ2-3; D is uncertain. The germline CDR1 and CDR2 sequences are SGHTA and FQGTGA. The CDR3 runs 12 residues. Trimming pared 8 bases from V and 0 bases from J, leaving 6 bases between.

In this sample, this clonotype turned up a few times. The V gene is TRBV5-8, the J gene TRBJ2-1; D gene unclear. The CDR3 consists of 12 residues. Germline CDR1 and CDR2: SGHTS and YDEGEE. The V and J ends lost 4 bases and 6 bases respectively, with 8 bases between them. The CDR3 DNA sequence: TGTGCCAGCAGCCCTGAGTCCAATGAGCAGTTCTTC. It is translated as CASSPESNEQFF.

The chain has TRBV6-4 and TRBJ2-3; 11 nucleotides line up with TRBD2. This CDR3 has 14 amino acids. The V gene end was trimmed by 3 bases and the J gene end by 4 bases; junction bases not matched to a gene: 0. The germline V gene encodes CDR1 MRHNA and CDR2 SNTAGT. DNA for the CDR3: TGTGCCAGCAGTGAGGGACTAGCGGCAGATACGCAGTATTTT. It yields the protein CASSEGLAADTQYF.

This clonotype was seen more than once but under ten times. J is TRBJ2-3 and V is TRBV11-2; 7 bases are a match to TRBD2. Unmatched junction bases numbered 4, after V lost 4 bases and J lost 3 bases. This CDR3 is built from 14 residues. Germline V gene lookup returns CDR1 SGHAT and CDR2 FQNNGV. CDR3 in amino acids: CASSYGRNTDTQYF. The CDR3 DNA is TGTGCCAGCAGCTACGGGAGGAATACAGATACGCAGTATTTT.

The chain couples TRBV29-1 to TRBJ2-7; tentative D call: TRBD1 (6 bases). CDR1 SQVTM and CDR2 ANQGSEA come from the germline V gene. The CDR3 is 13 residues long. V shed 7 bases and J shed 4 bases, with 17 bases lying between them. The CDR3 sequence: CSAGVLEGYEQYF. CDR3 DNA sequence: TGCAGCGCAGGGGTTCTAGAAGGGTACGAGCAGTACTTC.

This clonotype was observed at least ten times. The chain is built from TRBV7-2 and TRBJ2-3; D may be TRBD2 (6 bases). The CDR3 is 15 amino acids. CDR1 and CDR2 (germline): SGHTA, FQGNSA. Trimming stripped 7 bases from V and 1 base from J, with 15 bases between. The CDR3 spells CASTEKPSGTDTQYF. The CDR3, as DNA: TGTGCCAGCACCGAAAAACCTAGCGGCACAGATACGCAGTATTTT. Full variable domain (rest looked up from reference TRBV7-2 and TRBJ2-3): GAGVSQSPSNKVTEKGKDVELRCDPISGHTALYWYRQSLGQGLEFLIYFQGNSAPDKSGLPSDRFSAERTGGSVSTLTIQRTQQEDSAVYLCASTEKPSGTDTQYFGPGTRLTVL.

This clonotype was counted at least ten times. The rearrangement uses TRBV19 and TRBJ2-5, with D tentatively TRBD2 (5 bases). The CDR3 is 15 amino acids. Germline lookup yields CDR1 LNHDA and CDR2 SQIVND (reference sequence). The V gene lost 6 bases and the J gene lost 1 base, with 15 bases spanning the gap. The CDR3 nucleotides read TGTGCCAGTAGCAGATACCCCGGGATCCAAGAGACCCAGTACTTC. This codes for CASSRYPGIQETQYF.

By share, this clonotype ranks as medium-sized. The rearrangement uses TRBV20-1 and TRBJ2-1; D remains ambiguous. The V and J ends lost 5 bases and 5 bases respectively, with 19 bases between them. CDR3 length: 15 residues. Germline loops: CDR1 DFQATT, CDR2 SNEGSKA (reference sequence). The CDR3 sequence is CSAGSNEDLNNEQFF. CDR3 nucleotides: TGCAGTGCTGGTTCTAATGAAGACCTAAACAATGAGCAGTTCTTC.

This clonotype came up a few times. The V and J genes are TRBV28 and TRBJ2-4; D is unclear. This CDR3 is 11 amino acids long. V lost 4 bases and J lost 9, with 7 bases in between. Germline CDR1 is MDHEN and CDR2 is SYDVKM. CDR3 DNA: TGTGCCAGCAGTTCCTATACCATTCAGTACTTC. It is translated as CASSSYTIQYF. Looking up the rest from reference TRBV28 and TRBJ2-4 gives the full variable domain: DVKVTQSSRYLVKRTGEKVFLECVQDMDHENMFWYRQDPGLGLRLIYFSYDVKMKEKGDIPEGYSVSREKKERFSLILESASTNQTSMYLCASSSYTIQYFGAGTRLSVL.

The table lists this clonotype with a few counts. CDR3 sequence (DNA): TGCGCCAGCAGCTTGGCCGGGGGGTACCAAGAGACCCAGTACTTC. Residues: CASSLAGGYQETQYF. The V gene is TRBV5-1, the J gene TRBJ2-5; TRBD2 aligns across 7 bases. Germline CDR1 SGHRS, CDR2 YFSETQ. This CDR3 has 15 residues. The V and J ends lost 0 bases and 0 bases, in that order; junction bases with no gene match: 2.

The V call is TRBV7-2, the J call TRBJ2-3, with TRBD2 matching over 10 bases. Germline CDR1 and CDR2: SGHTA and FQGNSA. The CDR3 totals 16 residues. J lost 6 bases, V lost 0 bases, and 6 bases had no gene match. CDR3 in amino acids: CASSLAELAGVDTQYF. In nucleotides, the CDR3 is TGTGCCAGCAGCTTAGCGGAGCTAGCGGGAGTGGATACGCAGTATTTT. The entire variable domain, with the rest obtained from reference TRBV7-2 and TRBJ2-3, is as follows: GAGVSQSPSNKVTEKGKDVELRCDPISGHTALYWYRQSLGQGLEFLIYFQGNSAPDKSGLPSDRFSAERTGGSVSTLTIQRTQQEDSAVYLCASSLAELAGVDTQYFGPGTRLTVL.

Only a few counts were recorded for this clonotype. CDR3 region: CASSVSSQIGEQYF. The CDR3 coding sequence is TGTGCCAGCAGCGTAAGTAGCCAGATCGGCGAGCAGTACTTC. The chain recombines TRBV9 with TRBJ2-7; D not certain. Germline CDR1 is SGDLS and CDR2 is YYNGEE. Between the trimmed V and J ends, which lost 1 base and 6 bases, there was a span of 14 bases. CDR3 length: 14 amino acids.

This clonotype was recorded a few times. The chain carries TRBV6-5 and TRBJ2-7, with a possible D match to TRBD2 (6 bases). The CDR3 runs to 14 residues. V lost 6 bases to trimming and J lost 5 bases, with 17 bases between them. Germline CDR1 reads MNHEY; CDR2 reads SVGAGI. The CDR3 sequence is CASRPPGLGHEQYF. The CDR3 DNA reads as TGTGCCAGCAGACCACCGGGACTGGGCCACGAGCAGTACTTC.

At least ten counts were recorded for this clonotype. The chain is built from TRBV7-2 and TRBJ1-1; the match to TRBD1 covers 7 bases. This CDR3 region has 16 residues. The V and J ends lost 5 bases and 4 bases, in that order; junction bases with no gene match: 13. The germline V gene encodes CDR1 SGHTA and CDR2 FQGNSA. The chain's CDR3 is CASSPQRGYRGTEAFF. CDR3 bases: TGTGCCAGCAGCCCCCAACGAGGGTACAGGGGCACTGAAGCTTTCTTT. The whole variable domain, filled in from reference TRBV7-2 and TRBJ1-1, reads GAGVSQSPSNKVTEKGKDVELRCDPISGHTALYWYRQSLGQGLEFLIYFQGNSAPDKSGLPSDRFSAERTGGSVSTLTIQRTQQEDSAVYLCASSPQRGYRGTEAFFGQGTRLTVV.

This clonotype turned up a few times. The chain combines TRBV20-1 with TRBJ2-1; 9 bases match TRBD2. The CDR3 runs to 15 residues. CDR1 DFQATT and CDR2 SNEGSKA come from the germline V gene (reference sequence). V was clipped by 4 bases and J by 8 bases; unmatched bases: 12. The CDR3 reads CSANSGRAVFYEQFF. The CDR3 coding sequence is TGCAGTGCTAATAGCGGGAGAGCCGTGTTTTATGAGCAGTTCTTC.

This clonotype was recorded at least ten times. V and J are TRBV12-3 or TRBV12-4 and TRBJ2-3; 13 positions match TRBD2. CDR3 length equals 15 residues. The junction had 5 bases not matched to a gene; V was cut back by 5 bases and J by 6 bases. CDR3 residues: CASSPGTSGTDTQYF. The CDR3 DNA sequence: TGTGCCAGCAGTCCCGGGACTAGCGGGACTGATACGCAGTATTTT.

This chain joins TRBV19 and TRBJ2-3; 16 bases map to TRBD2. Germline CDR1 reads LNHDA; CDR2 reads SQIVND (reference sequence). V was pared by 4 bases and J by 4 bases, with 5 bases of the junction left unmatched. This CDR3 has 17 amino acids. The DNA for the CDR3 is TGTGCCAGTAGTAGGGGACTAGCGGGAGGGCCGCCAGATACGCAGTATTTT. It codes for CASSRGLAGGPPDTQYF.

This clonotype was observed at least ten times. One end of the junction fails to match germline, which may point to a read error. The chain couples TRBV5-6 to TRBJ1-5, with 7 bases identical to TRBD1. From germline, CDR1 is SGHDT and CDR2 YYEEEE. The CDR3 loop spans 16 amino acids. CDR3 protein: CASSLKGAYSDQPQHF. The CDR3 bases are TGTGCCAGCAGCTTGAAGGGGGCCTATAGCGATCAGCCCCAGCATTTT.

This clonotype has more than one count but fewer than ten. The rearrangement uses TRBV9 and TRBJ2-1, with no clear D. The CDR3 extends over 14 amino acids. CDR1 and CDR2 (germline): SGDLS, YYNGEE. V was pared by 2 bases and J by 7 bases, with 13 bases between. The CDR3 sequence is CASSVRFPSNEQFF. The CDR3 coding sequence is TGTGCCAGCAGCGTTAGGTTTCCCTCTAATGAGCAGTTCTTC.

This clonotype has a handful of counts. This chain uses TRBV11-2 with TRBJ2-1; 8 bases match TRBD1. The germline CDR1 and CDR2 sequences are SGHAT and FQNNGV. With V trimmed by 1 base and J by 7 bases, 12 bases remained unmatched. The CDR3 spans 17 residues. The CDR3 loop is CASSLGPGQGYNNEQFF. The CDR3 coding sequence is TGTGCCAGCAGCTTAGGGCCTGGACAGGGTTATAATAATGAGCAGTTCTTC.

V usage is TRBV5-1 and J usage is TRBJ2-2; no definite D call. CDR1 is SGHRS, CDR2 YFSETQ, per germline. With 1 base removed from V and 4 bases from J, the gap between germline ends came to 11 bases. The CDR3 is 15 amino acids. Here the CDR3 reads CASSLSDGSTGELFF. DNA of the CDR3: TGCGCCAGCAGCTTGTCTGACGGAAGCACCGGGGAGCTGTTTTTT.

This clonotype was recorded a few times. J is TRBJ2-3 and V is TRBV18; 9 bases line up with TRBD1. Per germline, CDR1 KGHSH and CDR2 LQKENI. The CDR3 spans 14 residues. The J segment lost 5 bases and the V segment lost 6 bases, leaving 6 bases of the junction unmatched. The CDR3 DNA is TGTGCCAGCTCGCCGGGACAGGGAGGAGATACGCAGTATTTT. It codes for CASSPGQGGDTQYF. Full variable domain (outside the CDR3, taken from reference TRBV18 and TRBJ2-3): NAGVMQNPRHLVRRRGQEARLRCSPMKGHSHVYWYRQLPEEGLKFMVYLQKENIIDESGMPKERFSAEFPKEGPSILRIQQVVRGDSAAYFCASSPGQGGDTQYFGPGTRLTVL.

The chain links TRBV6-5 to TRBJ1-4; perhaps TRBD1 as D (6 bases). V shed 5 bases and J shed 5 bases, with 12 bases lying between them. CDR3 length: 14 amino acids. CDR1 MNHEY and CDR2 SVGAGI come from the germline V gene. CDR3 region: CASSPDRWNEKLFF. DNA of the CDR3: TGTGCCAGCAGTCCTGACAGGTGGAATGAAAAACTGTTTTTT.

Comments on this clonotype: A much larger clone differs from this one at a single base, so this may be a read error. This sequence joins TRBV29-1 and TRBJ2-2, with D uncertain. This CDR3 has 13 residues. CDR1 and CDR2 from the germline V gene are SQVTM and ANQGSEA. The CDR3 protein is CGVTVANTGELFF. CDR3 sequence (DNA): TGCGGCGTTACGGTCGCGAACACCGGGGAGCTGTTTTTT.